The clone carrying this TCR beta chain was detected a few times. Its antigen is not known. Germline V gives CDR1 SGHTA, CDR2 FQGNSA. CDR3 length: 13 residues. V was cut by 2 bases and J by 8 bases, with 12 bases left in between. Unique-molecular-identifier-tagged TCR beta cDNA libraries were used. T cells, about 0.95 to 11 million of them, yielded 500,000 to 600,000 cDNA molecules. TCRdb re-called the PCR reads with MiXCR, one entry per CDR3 protein. The data contain 750,000 to 950,000 distinct CDR3 sequences, 46% of them seen just once; the ten biggest clones take up roughly 5%. The data stem from a study of post-analysis software for immune sequencing data. Study summary: As for disease course, relapsing-remitting, secondary progressive and progressive-relapsing multiple sclerosis were all included. The study's findings and limits: When compared against controls, multiple sclerosis patients showed significantly lower normalized Chao1 diversity. Same-batch preparations were strongly co-clustered by F measure. Patients carried roughly five TRBV segments more frequently than controls did, and TRBV5-6, TRBV5-1 and TRBV20-1 were among them.

Sequenced sample: blood. The sequence was collected from a girl between 5 and 17 years old with multiple sclerosis. The J gene is TRBJ1-2, the V gene TRBV7-2; weak D call: TRBD1 (6 bases). The chain's CDR3 is CASSLTGAGGYTF. The CDR3 DNA reads as TGTGCCAGCAGCTTAACGGGGGCCGGGGGCTACACCTTC.